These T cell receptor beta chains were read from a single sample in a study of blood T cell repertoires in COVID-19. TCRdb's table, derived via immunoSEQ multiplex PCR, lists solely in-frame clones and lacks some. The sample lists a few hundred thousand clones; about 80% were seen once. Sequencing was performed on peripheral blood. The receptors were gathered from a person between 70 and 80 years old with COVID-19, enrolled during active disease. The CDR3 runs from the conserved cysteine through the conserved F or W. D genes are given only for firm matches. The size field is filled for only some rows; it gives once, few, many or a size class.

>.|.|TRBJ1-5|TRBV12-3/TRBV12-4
TGTGCCAGCAGTTTAAATCGCGGGCAGCCCCAGCATTTT
CASSLNRGQPQHF
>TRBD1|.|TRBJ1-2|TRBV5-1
TGCGCCAGCAGACGGGGACAGGGATCTAACTATGGCTACACCTTC
CASRRGQGSNYGYTF
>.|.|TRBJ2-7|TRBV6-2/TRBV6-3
TGTGCCAGCAGTTATTTCACGGACAGAGACGAGCAGTACTTC
CASSYFTDRDEQYF
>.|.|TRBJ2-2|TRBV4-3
TGCGCCAGCAGCCAAGGACAGACGAACACCGGGGAGCTGTTTTTT
CASSQGQTNTGELFF
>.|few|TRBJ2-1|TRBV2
TGTGCCAGCAGACGACTGGCCGATGAGCAGTTCTTC
CASRRLADEQFF
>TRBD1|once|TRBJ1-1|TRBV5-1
TGCGCCAGCAGCCCAAGCGGACAGGGCGGCACTGAAGCTTTCTTT
CASSPSGQGGTEAFF
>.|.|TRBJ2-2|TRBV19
TGTGCCAGTAGTATCCAGGTTAACACCGGGGAGCTGTTTTTT
CASSIQVNTGELFF
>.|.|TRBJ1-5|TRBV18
TGTGCCAGCTCACCCGACAGGCTAGGGAATCAGCCCCAGCATTTT
CASSPDRLGNQPQHF
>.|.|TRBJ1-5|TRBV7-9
TGTGCCAGCAGCTTAGCGCTAAGACAGGTTAGCAATCAGCCCCAGCATTTT
CASSLALRQVSNQPQHF
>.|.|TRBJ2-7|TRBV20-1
TGCAGTGGACAGGTCGACGAGCAGTACTTC
CSGQVDEQYF
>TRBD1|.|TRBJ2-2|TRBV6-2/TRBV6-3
TGTGCCAGCAGTCGGGACAGGTACAACACCGGGGAGCTGTTTTTT
CASSRDRYNTGELFF
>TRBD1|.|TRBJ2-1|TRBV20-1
TGCAGTGCTAGTGGGACAGGGCCCGACAATGAGCAGTTCTTC
CSASGTGPDNEQFF
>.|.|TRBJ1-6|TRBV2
TGTGCCAGCAGTTCCTCGGCAGCGGCCAGTCCACCCCTCCACTTT
CASSSSAAASPPLHF
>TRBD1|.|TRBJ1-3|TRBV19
TGTGCCAGTAGTACCTGGACAGGCCGCGTCTTTGGAAACACCATATATTTT
CASSTWTGRVFGNTIYF
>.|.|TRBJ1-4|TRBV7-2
TGTGCCAGCAGCTTGGAAGTGGGCAAACTGTTTTTT
CASSLEVGKLFF
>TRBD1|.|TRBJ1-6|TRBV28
TGTGCCAGCACCGGACAGGCTACCTTTCTATATAATTCACCCCTCCACTTT
CASTGQATFLYNSPLHF
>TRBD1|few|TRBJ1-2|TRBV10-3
TGTGCCACCACGTGGGGACAGAGGGAACTTCGTGGCTACACCTTC
CATTWGQRELRGYTF
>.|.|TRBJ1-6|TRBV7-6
TGTGCCAGCAGCTTAGCAGAGGATTCACCCCTCCACTTT
CASSLAEDSPLHF
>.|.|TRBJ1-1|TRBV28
TGTGCCAGCGGACCGCCCGGGAGGGCTGAAGCTTTCTTT
CASGPPGRAEAFF
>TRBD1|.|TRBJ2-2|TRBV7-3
TGTGCCAGCAGCGCCGGACAGGGGACCGGGGAGCTGTTTTTT
CASSAGQGTGELFF
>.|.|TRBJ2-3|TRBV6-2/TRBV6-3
TGTGCCAGCAGCACAGGGTTGGGATCTCCCACAGATACGCAGTATTTT
CASSTGLGSPTDTQYF
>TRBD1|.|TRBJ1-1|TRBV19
TGTGCCAGTAGTACCAACAGGGGGCGAGGAACTGAAGCTTTCTTT
CASSTNRGRGTEAFF
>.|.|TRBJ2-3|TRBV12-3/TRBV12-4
TGTGCCAGCAGAGACACAGGTCTGACGCAGTATTTT
CASRDTGLTQYF
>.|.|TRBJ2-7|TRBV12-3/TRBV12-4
TGTGCCAGCAGCACTGGTGCCCCCTACGAGCAGTACTTC
CASSTGAPYEQYF
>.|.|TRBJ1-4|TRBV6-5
TGTGCCAGCAGTTACGACAGCGCAACTAATGAAAAACTGTTTTTT
CASSYDSATNEKLFF
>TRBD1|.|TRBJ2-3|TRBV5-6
TGTGCCAGCAGCGCTCCGGGACAGGTTAAAGATACGCAGTATTTT
CASSAPGQVKDTQYF